These T cell receptor beta chains were read from a single sample in a study of T-cell reconstitution after alpha-beta-depleted transplantation in children. TCRdb re-derived calls from the PCR reads in MiXCR, one entry per CDR3 protein. The table shows 140,000 to 150,000 distinct CDR3 sequences, with 8.8% occurring only once. Sequences were derived from PBMCs, mostly from graft donor cells, sampled 180 days after TCRalphabeta/CD19-depleted stem cell transplant. The receptor set was obtained from a female patient between 2 and 15 years old who had a stem cell transplant for congenital amegakaryocytic thrombocytopenia, so the T cells may come from the graft donor. CDR3s include the opening cysteine and the closing phenylalanine or tryptophan.

TRBJ2-7,TRBV5-6,CASRILRRGMNEQYF
TRBJ2-3,TRBV27,CASNPVQGIHTQYF
TRBJ1-5,TRBV12-3/TRBV12-4,CASSPFWTKSNQPQHF
TRBJ2-3,TRBV28,CASSFSGRADTQYF
TRBJ2-1,TRBV12-3/TRBV12-4,CASSLGASGRAEQFF
TRBJ2-3,TRBV28,CASSFGGEEDTQYF
TRBJ2-1,TRBV7-2,CASSWGGLVSGEQFF
TRBJ2-7,TRBV20-1,CSAGPGGTSYEQYF
TRBJ2-1,TRBV10-3,CAIRKTSGADNEQFF
TRBJ1-3,TRBV10-3,CAISGAVGNTIYF
TRBJ2-3,TRBV20-1,CSALTEWLVTDTQYF
TRBJ2-1,TRBV6-5,CASRTESSEQFF
TRBJ2-3,TRBV5-1,CASRSQSTDTQYF
TRBJ1-1,TRBV5-6,CASSLAGSLGRGFEAFF
TRBJ2-7,TRBV5-1,CASSLYPREGPSEQYF
TRBJ2-3,TRBV2,CATTTSGTDTQYF
TRBJ1-6,TRBV7-9,CASSGSSYNSPLHF
TRBJ1-1,TRBV19,CASSRSWTGVRNTEAFF
TRBJ2-1,TRBV14,CASSQAYRGVPFF
TRBJ1-2,TRBV4-1,CASSQRTGWAGYTF
TRBJ2-7,TRBV5-1,CASSLRDVSGSYEQYF
TRBJ2-3,TRBV7-2,CASSTVTTDTQYF
TRBJ2-2,TRBV7-2,CASSPRRGNTGELFF
TRBJ1-4,TRBV19,CASTAPGPTNEKLFF
TRBJ2-5,TRBV11-2,CASSLNRVERQTQYF
TRBJ2-1,TRBV12-3/TRBV12-4,CASSFPLFF
TRBJ2-7,TRBV20-1,CSARDPAGGYEQYF
TRBJ2-5,TRBV7-2,CASSLILAKDVVTQYF
TRBJ2-1,TRBV7-2,CASRPNRFHEQFF
TRBJ2-2,TRBV18,CASSQRLAGQTGELFF
TRBJ2-1,TRBV12-3/TRBV12-4,CASSWEAEQFF
TRBJ2-3,TRBV29-1,CSVRDIDTDTQYF
TRBJ2-1,TRBV20-1,CCARTTSGRDYNEQFF
TRBJ2-1,TRBV14,CASSLSYNEQFF
TRBJ2-7,TRBV2,CATSVGEGWTGLYEQYF
TRBJ2-7,TRBV28,CASRRTSGGAMDF
TRBJ1-1,TRBV5-6,CASSLVRTEAFF
TRBJ1-1,TRBV20-1,CSAPRVGETEAFF
TRBJ1-2,TRBV9,CASSVGGAPRNTF
TRBJ2-1,TRBV7-8,CASSYAGGQGYNEQFF
TRBJ1-2,TRBV28,CASSLVGIRQGTF
TRBJ2-7,TRBV9,CASSVGPGDYEQYF
TRBJ2-3,TRBV4-3,CASSQEGRDTQYF
TRBJ1-5,TRBV20-1,CSADNRGGNQPQHF